A single sample is the source of the 3 T cell receptor beta chains below, sequenced in a study of shared clonotypes between healthy human individuals. Libraries were prepared by immunoSEQ multiplex PCR; TCRdb keeps only in-frame clonotypes and omits some of them. The data show around 430,000 clones, about four fifths seen once. Sequencing was performed on PBMCs. These receptors all stem from a woman aged 35 to 49 in good health. Some clones in this sample may be carry-over from other donors' samples.

The chain employs TRBV10-3 and TRBJ1-2; no clear D gene. V was cut by 4 bases and J by 3 bases, with 12 bases left in between. The CDR3 contains 14 residues. The germline CDR1 and CDR2 sequences are ENHRY and SYGVKD. The CDR3 here is CAISGSAYYYGYTF. The CDR3 region has the DNA TGTGCCATCAGTGGATCAGCGTACTACTATGGCTACACCTTC.

This chain links TRBV25-1 with TRBJ1-4, with TRBD1 matching 7 bases. This CDR3 is built from 15 residues. Trimming cost V 4 bases and J 8 bases; bases outside gene matches: 10. CDR1 is MGHDK, CDR2 SYGVNS, per germline. The CDR3: CASSASRGDWEKLFF. CDR3 bases: TGTGCCAGCAGTGCCTCCAGGGGGGACTGGGAAAAACTGTTTTTT.

A single count supports this clone. V gene TRBV13 combines with J gene TRBJ2-7; D gene uncertain. Germline V gene lookup returns CDR1 PRHDT and CDR2 FYEKMQ (reference sequence). Trimming removed 2 bases from V and 4 bases from J, with 18 bases in between. The CDR3 totals 16 residues. The CDR3 sequence is CASSLSSTFSPYEQYF. CDR3 coding DNA: TGTGCCAGCAGCTTAAGTTCGACGTTTTCCCCTTACGAGCAGTACTTC.